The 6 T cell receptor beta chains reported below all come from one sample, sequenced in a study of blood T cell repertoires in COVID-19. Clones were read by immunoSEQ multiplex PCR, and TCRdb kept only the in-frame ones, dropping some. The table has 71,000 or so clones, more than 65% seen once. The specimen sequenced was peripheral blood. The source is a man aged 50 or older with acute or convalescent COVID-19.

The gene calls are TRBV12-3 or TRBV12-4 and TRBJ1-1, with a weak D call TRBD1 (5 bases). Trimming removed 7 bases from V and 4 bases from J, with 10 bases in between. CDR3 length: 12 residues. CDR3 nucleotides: TGTGCCAGCAATTTTGGGGCCACTGAAGCTTTCTTT. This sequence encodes CASNFGATEAFF.

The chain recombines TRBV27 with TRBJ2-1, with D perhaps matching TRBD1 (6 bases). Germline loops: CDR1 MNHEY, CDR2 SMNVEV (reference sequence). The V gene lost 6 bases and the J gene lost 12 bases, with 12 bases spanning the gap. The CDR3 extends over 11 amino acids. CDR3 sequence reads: CASRTLGAQFF. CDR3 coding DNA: TGTGCCAGCAGAACTTTGGGGGCGCAGTTCTTC.

This CDR3 reads CASSQNPREDSPLHF. CDR3 bases: TGCGCCAGCAGCCAGAACCCTCGGGAGGATTCACCCCTCCACTTT. This chain links TRBV4-3 with TRBJ1-6; D not resolved. Per germline, CDR1 LGHNA and CDR2 YSLEER. Trimming stripped 3 bases from V and 8 bases from J, with 14 bases between. The CDR3 is made up of 15 amino acids.

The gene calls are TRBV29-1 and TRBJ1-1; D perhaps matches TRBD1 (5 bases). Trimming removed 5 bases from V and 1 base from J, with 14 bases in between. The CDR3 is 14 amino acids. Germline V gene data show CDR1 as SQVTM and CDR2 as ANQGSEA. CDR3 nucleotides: TGCAGCGTTTCCCCGGGACTTAGGAACACTGAAGCTTTCTTT. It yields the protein CSVSPGLRNTEAFF.

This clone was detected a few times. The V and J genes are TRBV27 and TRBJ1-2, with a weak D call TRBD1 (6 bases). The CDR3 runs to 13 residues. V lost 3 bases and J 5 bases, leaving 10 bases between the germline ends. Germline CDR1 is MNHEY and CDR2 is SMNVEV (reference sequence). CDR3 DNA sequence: TGTGCCAGCAGTTTTCATGGACAGTATGGCTACACCTTC. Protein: CASSFHGQYGYTF.

The chain's CDR3 is CASSKFGAGGRQETQYF. The CDR3, as DNA: TGTGCCAGCAGCAAATTCGGGGCAGGGGGCCGCCAAGAGACCCAGTACTTC. The chain links TRBV21-1 to TRBJ2-5; TRBD1, the table's D call, was not compared with the DNA. TRBV21-1 is a pseudogene. The length of the CDR3 is 17 residues.